This TCR beta chain is drawn from a study of response to subunit inactivated influenza vaccine. With respect to this clonotype: Its target is not known.

Points from the study as a whole: A suggestion made by the authors is that each seasonal influenza vaccination recruits few new T cells.

Per germline, CDR1 MDHEN and CDR2 SYDVKM. This CDR3 is built from 13 residues. Trimming shortened V by 9 bases and J by 4 bases, and 15 bases separated the two germline ends. TCRdb reprocessed the RT-PCR reads via MiXCR and lists one record per CDR3 protein. The sample holds approximately 680,000 distinct CDR3 sequences; 15% to 18% are singletons and the top ten take roughly 12%. The chain recombines TRBV28 with TRBJ2-5, with unresolved D. The starting material was PBMCs from blood, obtained less than 13 days after vaccination. This clonotype was obtained from a man between 50 and 59 years old who received an inactivated influenza vaccine. In DNA, the CDR3 is TGTGCCAGTCACTCGCGGCTTTTAGAGACCCAGTACTTC. Amino acids: CASHSRLLETQYF.